This TCR beta chain was profiled in a study of CD8+ T cells in alopecia areata. Study-level background: Tofacitinib treatment spanned 6 to 18 months, with 6 months off drug afterward.

Looked up from germline, CDR1 is ENHRY and CDR2 is SYGVKD. V shed 8 bases and J shed 4 bases, with 20 bases lying between them. CDR3 size: 15 residues. Comments on this clone: What it binds is not known.

RNA extraction and reverse transcription yielded cDNA as sequencing template. Clones were read by immunoSEQ multiplex PCR, and TCRdb kept only the in-frame ones, dropping some. Of 65,000 to 70,000 clones in the sample, about three fifths are singletons; the top ten hold about 15%. Peripheral blood and lesional scalp punch biopsies came from alopecia areata patients. Study-wide results and limits: Scalp sample data also include resident alphabeta T cells from normal skin. Affected lesional scalp, above all in alopecia totalis/universalis, was more clonal than normal scalp.

The genes are TRBV10-3 and TRBJ2-5; D is perhaps TRBD1 or TRBD2 (5 bases each). The TCR was taken from a human donor with alopecia areata. The sequencing here drew on CD8+ T cells sorted from blood, taken at week 0. The CDR3: CAIAGEKTARETQYF. The CDR3 region has the DNA TGTGCCATCGCCGGGGAAAAGACAGCGAGAGAGACCCAGTACTTC.